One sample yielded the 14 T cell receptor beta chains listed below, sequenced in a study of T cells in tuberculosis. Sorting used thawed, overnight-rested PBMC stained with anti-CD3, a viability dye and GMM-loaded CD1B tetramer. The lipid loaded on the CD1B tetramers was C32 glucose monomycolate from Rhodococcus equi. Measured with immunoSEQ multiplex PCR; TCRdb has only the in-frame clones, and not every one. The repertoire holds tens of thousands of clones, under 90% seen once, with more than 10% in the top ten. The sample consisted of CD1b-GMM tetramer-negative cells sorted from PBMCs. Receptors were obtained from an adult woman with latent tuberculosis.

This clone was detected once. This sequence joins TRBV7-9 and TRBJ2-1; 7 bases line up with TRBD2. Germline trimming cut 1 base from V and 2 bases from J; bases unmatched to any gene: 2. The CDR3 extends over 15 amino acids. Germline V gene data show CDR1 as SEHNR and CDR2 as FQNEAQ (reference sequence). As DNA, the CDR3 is TGTGCCAGCAGCTTAGGGGGGGGTGCCTACAATGAGCAGTTCTTC. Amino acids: CASSLGGGAYNEQFF.

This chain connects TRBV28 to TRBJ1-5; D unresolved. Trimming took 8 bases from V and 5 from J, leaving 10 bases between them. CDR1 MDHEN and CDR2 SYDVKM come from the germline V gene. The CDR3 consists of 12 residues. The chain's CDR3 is CASASVDQPQHF. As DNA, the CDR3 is TGTGCCAGCGCATCGGTAGATCAGCCCCAGCATTTT.

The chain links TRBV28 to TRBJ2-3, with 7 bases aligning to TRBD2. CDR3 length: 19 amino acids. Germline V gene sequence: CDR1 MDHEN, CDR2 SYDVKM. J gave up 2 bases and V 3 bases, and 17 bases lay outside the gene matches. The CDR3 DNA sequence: TGTGCCAGCAGTTTGAGGGGAGGGGCCGGGGCATACCTCACAGATACGCAGTATTTT. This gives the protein CASSLRGGAGAYLTDTQYF.

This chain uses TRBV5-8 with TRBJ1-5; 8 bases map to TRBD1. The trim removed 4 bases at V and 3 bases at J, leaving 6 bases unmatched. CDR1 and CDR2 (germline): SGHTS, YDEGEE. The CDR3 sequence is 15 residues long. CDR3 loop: CASSRPTGANQPQHF. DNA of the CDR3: TGTGCCAGCAGCCGCCCGACAGGGGCCAATCAGCCCCAGCATTTT.

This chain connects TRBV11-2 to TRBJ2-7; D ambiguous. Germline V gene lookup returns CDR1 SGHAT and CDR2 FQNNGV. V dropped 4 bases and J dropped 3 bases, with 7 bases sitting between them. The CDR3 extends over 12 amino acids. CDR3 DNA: TGTGCCAGCAGCTCATCAGGCTACGAGCAGTACTTC. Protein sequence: CASSSSGYEQYF. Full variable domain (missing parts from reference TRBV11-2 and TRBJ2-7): EAGVAQSPRYKIIEKRQSVAFWCNPISGHATLYWYQQILGQGPKLLIQFQNNGVVDDSQLPKDRFSAERLKGVDSTLKIQPAKLEDSAVYLCASSSSGYEQYFGPGTRLTVT.

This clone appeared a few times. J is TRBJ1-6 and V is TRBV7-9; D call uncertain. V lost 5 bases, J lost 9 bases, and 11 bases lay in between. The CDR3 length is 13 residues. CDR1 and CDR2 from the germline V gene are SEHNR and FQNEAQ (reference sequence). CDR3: CASSPPGSSPLHF. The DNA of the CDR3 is TGTGCCAGCAGCCCTCCGGGGAGTTCACCCCTCCACTTT.

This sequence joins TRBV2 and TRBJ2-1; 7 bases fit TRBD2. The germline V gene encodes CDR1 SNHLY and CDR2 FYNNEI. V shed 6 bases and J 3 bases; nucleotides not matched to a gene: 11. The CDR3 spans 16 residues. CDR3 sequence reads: CASRGGEAGDYNEQFF. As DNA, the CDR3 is TGTGCCAGCAGGGGCGGGGAGGCGGGAGACTACAATGAGCAGTTCTTC.

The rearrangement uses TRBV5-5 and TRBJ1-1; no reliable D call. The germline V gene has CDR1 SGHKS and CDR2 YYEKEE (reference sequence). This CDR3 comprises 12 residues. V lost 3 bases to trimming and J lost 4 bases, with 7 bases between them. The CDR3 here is CASSWAVTEAFF. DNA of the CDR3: TGTGCCAGCAGCTGGGCTGTCACTGAAGCTTTCTTT.

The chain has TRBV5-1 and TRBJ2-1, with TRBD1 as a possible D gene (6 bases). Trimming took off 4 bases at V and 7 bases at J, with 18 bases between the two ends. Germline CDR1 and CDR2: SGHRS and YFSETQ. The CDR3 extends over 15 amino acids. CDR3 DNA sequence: TGCGCCAGCAGCCCTACAGGGAAACTTGGGAATGAGCAGTTCTTC. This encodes CASSPTGKLGNEQFF.

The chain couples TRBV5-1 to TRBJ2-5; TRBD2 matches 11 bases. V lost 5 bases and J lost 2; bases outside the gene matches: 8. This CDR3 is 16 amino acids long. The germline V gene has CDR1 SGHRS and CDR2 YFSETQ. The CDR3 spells CASSPLAGGLQETQYF. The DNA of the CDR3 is TGCGCCAGCAGTCCTTTAGCGGGGGGGCTTCAAGAGACCCAGTACTTC.

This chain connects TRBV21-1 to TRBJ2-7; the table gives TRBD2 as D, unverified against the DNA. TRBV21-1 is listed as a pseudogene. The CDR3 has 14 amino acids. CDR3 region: CASSVNGVFYEQYF. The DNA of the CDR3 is TGTGCCAGCAGCGTCAACGGAGTGTTCTACGAGCAGTACTTC.

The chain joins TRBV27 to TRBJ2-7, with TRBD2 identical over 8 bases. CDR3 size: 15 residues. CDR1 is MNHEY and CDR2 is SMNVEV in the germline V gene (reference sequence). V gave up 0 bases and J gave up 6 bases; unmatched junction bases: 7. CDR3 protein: CASSLSPGGPLEQYF. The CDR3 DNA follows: TGTGCCAGCAGTTTATCCCCGGGAGGGCCTCTCGAGCAGTACTTC.

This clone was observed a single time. CDR3 nucleotides: TGTGCCAGCAGTAGACGGGGCTATGGCTACACCTTC. It yields the protein CASSRRGYGYTF. The chain joins TRBV28 to TRBJ1-2; no clear D gene. The CDR3 totals 12 residues. The germline CDR1 and CDR2 sequences are MDHEN and SYDVKM. V shed 5 bases and J shed 4 bases, with 8 bases lying between them.

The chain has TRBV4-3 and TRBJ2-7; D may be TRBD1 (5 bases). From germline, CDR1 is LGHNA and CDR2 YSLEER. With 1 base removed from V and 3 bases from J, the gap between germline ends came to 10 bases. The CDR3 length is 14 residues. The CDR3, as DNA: TGCGCCAGCAGCCAAGGTGGGCAGGGCTACGAGCAGTACTTC. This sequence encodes CASSQGGQGYEQYF.